This T cell receptor beta chain was retrieved from a study of blood T cell repertoires in COVID-19. Repertoires were generated with immunoSEQ multiplex PCR, while TCRdb's copy carries only in-frame clones and drops some. The table records roughly 250,000 clones, approximately 85% of them present only once. The CDR3 runs to 14 residues. CDR1 is GTSNPN, CDR2 SVGIG, per germline (reference sequence). V was clipped by 4 bases and J by 2 bases; unmatched bases: 7. This clone was found once. J is TRBJ1-2 and V is TRBV30; 7 positions agree with TRBD1. The sequenced sample consisted of PBMCs or T cells enriched from blood (not recorded which). The source is a woman aged 25 to 39 who had recovered from COVID-19. CDR3 DNA: TGTGCCTGGACCTTGGACAGGCCCAACTATGGCTACACCTTC. It specifies CAWTLDRPNYGYTF.